The 8 T cell receptor beta chains below come from one sample, sequenced in a study of T-cell memory formation after mild COVID-19. TCRdb recomputed calls from the 5' RACE reads with MiXCR, one row per CDR3 protein. The data contain tens of thousands of distinct CDR3 sequences, 6% to 9.5% of them singletons. Sequencing was done on a sample of PBMCs or a T cell subset sorted from them (not recorded which). The receptors were gathered from a man aged 18 to 30 who had mild COVID-19 (a few samples of this study predate the infection). Cell type and time point are not known.

This clonotype was recorded many times. The rearrangement links TRBV7-7 to TRBJ2-7; TRBD1 matches at 10 bases. CDR1 is SSHAT, CDR2 FNYEAQ, per germline (reference sequence). The CDR3 totals 15 residues. With 5 bases clipped from V and 0 bases from J, the junction kept 4 bases outside the gene matches. CDR3 DNA: TGTGCCAGCAGCCCTCGGACAGGGGGCTCCTACGAGCAGTACTTC. Encoded protein: CASSPRTGGSYEQYF.

The chain combines TRBV5-1 with TRBJ2-1, with TRBD2 identical over 10 bases. Trimming took 0 bases from V and 7 from J; bases not matched to a gene: 4. The CDR3 runs 15 residues. The V gene's germline CDR1 is SGHRS and CDR2 YFSETQ. The CDR3 loop is CASSLAVAGGNEQFF. DNA of the CDR3: TGCGCCAGCAGCTTGGCGGTAGCGGGGGGAAATGAGCAGTTCTTC.

This clonotype has only a few counts. The chain uses TRBV28 and TRBJ2-5, with 8 bases identical to TRBD1. CDR1 and CDR2 (germline): MDHEN, SYDVKM. The CDR3 loop spans 14 amino acids. With V trimmed by 5 bases and J by 6 bases, 8 bases remained unmatched. DNA for the CDR3: TGTGCCAGCAGTAGGACAGGGAATCTACAGACCCAGTACTTC. It codes for CASSRTGNLQTQYF.

A remark on this clonotype: A read error may account for a junction end that differs from germline. The chain employs TRBV7-9 and TRBJ1-1; the D is unclear. Germline V CDR1 and CDR2: SEHNR, FQNEAQ (reference sequence). CDR3 length: 12 amino acids. CDR3 amino acids: CASSQMNTEAFF. The CDR3 nucleotides read TGTGCCAGCAGCCAGATGAACACCGAAGCTTTCTTT.

There are a few counts of this clonotype. The chain recombines TRBV6-5 with TRBJ2-7; 8 bases map to TRBD2. Trimming cost V 6 bases and J 4 bases; bases outside gene matches: 5. The CDR3 length is 13 residues. Germline V gene data show CDR1 as MNHEY and CDR2 as SVGAGI. The chain's CDR3 is CASSPPGGYEQYF. CDR3 bases: TGTGCCAGCAGCCCCCCGGGGGGGTACGAGCAGTACTTC.

This clonotype was seen only a few times. The chain employs TRBV29-1 and TRBJ1-1; 7 nucleotides line up with TRBD1. Germline values: CDR1 SQVTM, CDR2 ANQGSEA. There are 13 residues in the CDR3. J gave up 1 base and V 7 bases, and 6 bases lay outside the gene matches. CDR3 nucleotide sequence: TGCAGCGGGAGGGGGCTCGGGAACACTGAAGCTTTCTTT. Protein product: CSGRGLGNTEAFF.

The J gene is TRBJ2-7, the V gene TRBV7-3, with D possibly TRBD2 on 6 matching bases. The V gene lost 2 bases and the J gene lost 2 bases, with 7 bases spanning the gap. The CDR3 covers 13 residues. Germline V CDR1 and CDR2: SGHTA, FQGTGA. CDR3 protein: CASSLGGTYEQYF. The CDR3 DNA is TGTGCCAGCAGCTTAGGGGGGACCTACGAGCAGTACTTC.

This clonotype was seen more than once but under ten times. This chain connects TRBV7-8 to TRBJ2-1; D not resolved. The CDR3 has 12 residues. CDR1 is SGHVS, CDR2 FQNEAQ, per germline. Trimming cost V 0 bases and J 13 bases, with 10 bases left between them. In nucleotides, the CDR3 is TGTGCCAGCAGCTTAGCGCTCCTGAGTCAGTTCTTC. Its protein is CASSLALLSQFF.